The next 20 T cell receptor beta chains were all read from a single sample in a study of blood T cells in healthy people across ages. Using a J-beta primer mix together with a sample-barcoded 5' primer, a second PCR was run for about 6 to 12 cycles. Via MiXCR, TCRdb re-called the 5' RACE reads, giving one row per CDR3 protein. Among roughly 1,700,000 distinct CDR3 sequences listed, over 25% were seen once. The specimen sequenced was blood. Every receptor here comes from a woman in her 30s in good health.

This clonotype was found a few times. CDR3 DNA: TGCGCCAGCAGCCAAGATCTCGGGGGAGTCCCCTACAATGAGCAGTTCTTC. This sequence encodes CASSQDLGGVPYNEQFF. This rearrangement joins TRBV4-3 to TRBJ2-1, with D perhaps TRBD2 (6 bases). The germline V gene has CDR1 LGHNA and CDR2 YSLEER. The ends were cut back, 0 bases at V and 2 bases at J, with 14 bases in the middle. The CDR3 is made up of 17 amino acids.

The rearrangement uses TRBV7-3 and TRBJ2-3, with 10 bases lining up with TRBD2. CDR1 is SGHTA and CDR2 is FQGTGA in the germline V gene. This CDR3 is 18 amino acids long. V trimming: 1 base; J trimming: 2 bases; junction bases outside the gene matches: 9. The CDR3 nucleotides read TGTGCCAGCAGCTTAAAAGGACTAGCGGCCTGGAACACAGATACGCAGTATTTT. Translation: CASSLKGLAAWNTDTQYF.

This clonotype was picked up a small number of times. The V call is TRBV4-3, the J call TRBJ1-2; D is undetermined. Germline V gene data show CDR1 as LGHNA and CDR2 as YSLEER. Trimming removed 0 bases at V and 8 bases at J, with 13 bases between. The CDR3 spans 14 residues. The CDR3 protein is CASSQDLGISGYTF. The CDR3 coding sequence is TGCGCCAGCAGCCAAGACTTGGGAATTTCGGGCTACACCTTC.

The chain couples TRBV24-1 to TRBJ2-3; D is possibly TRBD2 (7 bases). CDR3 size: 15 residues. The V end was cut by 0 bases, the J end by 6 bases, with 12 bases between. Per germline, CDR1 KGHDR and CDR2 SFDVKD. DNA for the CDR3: TGTGCCACCAGTGATTTGTCGGGGGGCCCCGATACGCAGTATTTT. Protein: CATSDLSGGPDTQYF.

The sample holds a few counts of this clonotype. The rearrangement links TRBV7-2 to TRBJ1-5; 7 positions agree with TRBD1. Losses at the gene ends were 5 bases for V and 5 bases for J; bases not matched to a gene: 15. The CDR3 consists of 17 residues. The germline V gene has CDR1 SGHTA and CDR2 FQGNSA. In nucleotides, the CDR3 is TGTGCCAGCAGCCCAACCTTAGGGACAGATCTTGATCAGCCCCAGCATTTT. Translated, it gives CASSPTLGTDLDQPQHF.

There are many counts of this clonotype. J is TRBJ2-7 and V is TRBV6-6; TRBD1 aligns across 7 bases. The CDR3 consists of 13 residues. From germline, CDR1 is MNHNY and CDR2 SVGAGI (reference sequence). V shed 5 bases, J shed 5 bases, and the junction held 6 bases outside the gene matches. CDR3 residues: CASSGPTGNEQYF. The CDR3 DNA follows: TGTGCCAGCAGTGGCCCGACAGGGAACGAGCAGTACTTC.

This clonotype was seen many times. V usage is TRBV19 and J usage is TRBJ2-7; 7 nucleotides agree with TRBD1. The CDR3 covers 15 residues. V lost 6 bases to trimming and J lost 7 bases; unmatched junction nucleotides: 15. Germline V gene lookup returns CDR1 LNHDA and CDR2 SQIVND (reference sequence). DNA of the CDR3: TGTGCCAGTAGCCGTTCGACAGGGAGTTCGGGTGAGCAGTACTTC. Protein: CASSRSTGSSGEQYF.

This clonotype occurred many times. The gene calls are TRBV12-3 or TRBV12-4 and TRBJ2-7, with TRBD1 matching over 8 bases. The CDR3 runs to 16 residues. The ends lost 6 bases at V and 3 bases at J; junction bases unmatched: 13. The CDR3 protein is CASSPSNDRGGYEQYF. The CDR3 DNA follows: TGTGCCAGCAGCCCGAGTAACGACAGGGGAGGCTACGAGCAGTACTTC.

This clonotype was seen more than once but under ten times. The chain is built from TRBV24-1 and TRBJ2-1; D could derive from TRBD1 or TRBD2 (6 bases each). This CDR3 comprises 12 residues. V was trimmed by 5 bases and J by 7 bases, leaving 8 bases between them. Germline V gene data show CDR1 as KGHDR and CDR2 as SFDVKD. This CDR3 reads CATSGGGNEQFF. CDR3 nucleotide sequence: TGTGCCACCAGTGGAGGGGGGAATGAGCAGTTCTTC.

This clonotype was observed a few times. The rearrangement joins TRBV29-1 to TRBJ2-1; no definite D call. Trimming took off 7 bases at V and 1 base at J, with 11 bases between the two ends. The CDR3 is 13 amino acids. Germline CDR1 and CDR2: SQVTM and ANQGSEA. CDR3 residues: CSAYGLSYNEQFF. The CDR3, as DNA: TGCAGCGCATACGGTTTATCCTACAATGAGCAGTTCTTC.

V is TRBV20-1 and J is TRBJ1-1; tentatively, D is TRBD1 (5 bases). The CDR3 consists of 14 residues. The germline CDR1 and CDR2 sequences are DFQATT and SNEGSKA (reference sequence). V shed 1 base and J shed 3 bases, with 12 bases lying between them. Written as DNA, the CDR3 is TGCAGTGCTAGAGGCCCACAGGCGGACACTGAAGCTTTCTTT. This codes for CSARGPQADTEAFF.

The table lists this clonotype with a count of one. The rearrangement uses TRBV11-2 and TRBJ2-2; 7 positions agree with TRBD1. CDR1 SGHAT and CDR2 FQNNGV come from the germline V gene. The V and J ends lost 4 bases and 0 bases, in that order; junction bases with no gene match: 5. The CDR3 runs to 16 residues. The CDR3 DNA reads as TGTGCCAGCAGCTATACGACAGGGTCGAACACCGGGGAGCTGTTTTTT. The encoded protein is CASSYTTGSNTGELFF. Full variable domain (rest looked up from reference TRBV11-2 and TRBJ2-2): EAGVAQSPRYKIIEKRQSVAFWCNPISGHATLYWYQQILGQGPKLLIQFQNNGVVDDSQLPKDRFSAERLKGVDSTLKIQPAKLEDSAVYLCASSYTTGSNTGELFFGEGSRLTVL.

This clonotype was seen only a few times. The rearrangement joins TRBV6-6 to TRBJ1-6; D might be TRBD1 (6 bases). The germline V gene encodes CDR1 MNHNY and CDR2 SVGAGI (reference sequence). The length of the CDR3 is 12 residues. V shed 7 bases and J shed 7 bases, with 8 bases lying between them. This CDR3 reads CASKTGNSPLHF. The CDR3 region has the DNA TGTGCCAGCAAAACAGGGAATTCACCCCTCCACTTT.

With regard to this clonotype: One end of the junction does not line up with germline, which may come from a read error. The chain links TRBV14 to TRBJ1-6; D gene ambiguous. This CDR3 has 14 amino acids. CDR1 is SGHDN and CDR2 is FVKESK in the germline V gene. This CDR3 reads CAGSRAPDGSPLHF. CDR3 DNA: TGTGCCGGCAGCCGAGCGCCGGACGGATCACCCCTCCACTTT.

CDR3 bases: TGTGCCAGCAGCTTCCAGGGGACAGGGGGAAATGAGCAGTACTTC. Amino acids: CASSFQGTGGNEQYF. The gene calls are TRBV7-3 and TRBJ2-7, with 11 bases fitting TRBD1. Trimming removed 3 bases from V and 7 bases from J; junction bases left unmatched: 8. CDR3 length equals 15 residues. The germline gives CDR1 SGHTA, CDR2 FQGTGA.

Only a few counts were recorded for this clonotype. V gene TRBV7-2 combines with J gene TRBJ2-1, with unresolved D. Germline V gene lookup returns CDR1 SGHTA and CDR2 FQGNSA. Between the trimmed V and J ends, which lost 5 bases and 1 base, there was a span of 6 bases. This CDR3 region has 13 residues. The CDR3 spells CASSRLSYNEQFF. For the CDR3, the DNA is TGTGCCAGCAGCCGTTTGTCCTACAATGAGCAGTTCTTC.

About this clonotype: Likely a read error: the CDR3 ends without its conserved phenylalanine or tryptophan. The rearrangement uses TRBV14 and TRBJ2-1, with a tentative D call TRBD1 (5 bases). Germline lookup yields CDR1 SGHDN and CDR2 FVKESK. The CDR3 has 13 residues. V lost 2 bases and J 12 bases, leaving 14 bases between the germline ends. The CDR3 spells CASSQWGPDGQFY. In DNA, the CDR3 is TGTGCCAGCAGCCAATGGGGCCCGGACGGGCAGTTCTAC.

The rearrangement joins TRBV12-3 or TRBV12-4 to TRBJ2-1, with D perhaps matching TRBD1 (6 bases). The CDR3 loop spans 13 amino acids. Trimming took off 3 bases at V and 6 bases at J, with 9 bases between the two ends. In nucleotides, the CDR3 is TGTGCCAGCAGTTTCTTCAGGGGCAATGAGCAGTTCTTC. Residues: CASSFFRGNEQFF.

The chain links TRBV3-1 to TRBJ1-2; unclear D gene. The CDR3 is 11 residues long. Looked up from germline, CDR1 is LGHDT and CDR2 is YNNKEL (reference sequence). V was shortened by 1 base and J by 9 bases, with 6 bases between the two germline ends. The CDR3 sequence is CASSQAGSYTF. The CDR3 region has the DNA TGTGCCAGCAGCCAAGCGGGTAGCTACACCTTC.

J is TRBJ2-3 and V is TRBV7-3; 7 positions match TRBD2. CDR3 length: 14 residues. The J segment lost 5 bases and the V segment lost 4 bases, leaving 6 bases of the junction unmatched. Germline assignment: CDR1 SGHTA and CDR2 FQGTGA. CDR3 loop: CASSSRTREDTQYF. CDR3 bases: TGTGCCAGCAGCTCTAGGACTAGAGAAGATACGCAGTATTTT.